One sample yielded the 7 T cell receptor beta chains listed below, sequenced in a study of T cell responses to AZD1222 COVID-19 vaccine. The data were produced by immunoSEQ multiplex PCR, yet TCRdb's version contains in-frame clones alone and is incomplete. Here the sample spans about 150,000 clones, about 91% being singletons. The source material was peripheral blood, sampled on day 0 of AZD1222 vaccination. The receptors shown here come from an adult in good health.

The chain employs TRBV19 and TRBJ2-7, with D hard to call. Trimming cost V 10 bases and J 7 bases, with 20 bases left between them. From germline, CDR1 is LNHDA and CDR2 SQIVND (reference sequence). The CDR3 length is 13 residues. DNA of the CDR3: TGTGCCACCTCAAGAGCAGGATTTACGGAGCAGTACTTC. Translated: CATSRAGFTEQYF.

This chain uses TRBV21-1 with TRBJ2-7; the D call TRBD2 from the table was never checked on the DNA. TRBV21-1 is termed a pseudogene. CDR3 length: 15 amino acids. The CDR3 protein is CASSKDAGGKGEQYF. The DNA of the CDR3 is TGTGCCAGCAGCAAAGATGCGGGGGGAAAAGGGGAGCAGTACTTC.

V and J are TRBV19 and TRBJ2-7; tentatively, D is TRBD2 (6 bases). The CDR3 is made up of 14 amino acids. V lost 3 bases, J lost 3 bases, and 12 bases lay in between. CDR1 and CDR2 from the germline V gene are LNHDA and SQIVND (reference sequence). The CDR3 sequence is CASSIGTAFYEQYF. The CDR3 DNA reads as TGTGCCAGTAGTATCGGGACTGCCTTCTACGAGCAGTACTTC.

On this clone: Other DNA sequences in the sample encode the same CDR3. The CDR3 is CASSLGANYGYTF. The CDR3 DNA reads TGTGCCAGCAGCTTAGGGGCTAACTATGGCTACACCTTC. V and J are TRBV7-2 and TRBJ1-2; no reliable D call. CDR1 and CDR2 (germline): SGHTA, FQGNSA. The CDR3 is made up of 13 amino acids. Between the trimmed V and J ends, which lost 1 base and 0 bases, there was a span of 3 bases.

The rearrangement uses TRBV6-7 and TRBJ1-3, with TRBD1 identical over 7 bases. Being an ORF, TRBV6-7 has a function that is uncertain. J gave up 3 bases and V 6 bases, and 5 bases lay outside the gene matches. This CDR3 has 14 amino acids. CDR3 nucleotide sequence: TGTGCCAGCAGCACCGACAGGGATGGAAACACCATATATTTT. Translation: CASSTDRDGNTIYF.

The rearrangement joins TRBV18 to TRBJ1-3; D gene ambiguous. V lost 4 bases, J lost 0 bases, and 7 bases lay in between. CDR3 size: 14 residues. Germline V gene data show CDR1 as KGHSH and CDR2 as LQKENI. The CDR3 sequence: CASSLTNSGNTIYF. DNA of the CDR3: TGTGCCAGCTCACTAACAAACTCTGGAAACACCATATATTTT.

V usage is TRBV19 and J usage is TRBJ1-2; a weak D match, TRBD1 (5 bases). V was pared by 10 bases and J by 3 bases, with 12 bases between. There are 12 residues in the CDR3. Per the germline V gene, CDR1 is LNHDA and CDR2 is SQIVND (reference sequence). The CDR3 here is CATYGGYYGYTF. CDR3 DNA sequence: TGTGCCACCTACGGGGGGTACTATGGCTACACCTTC.